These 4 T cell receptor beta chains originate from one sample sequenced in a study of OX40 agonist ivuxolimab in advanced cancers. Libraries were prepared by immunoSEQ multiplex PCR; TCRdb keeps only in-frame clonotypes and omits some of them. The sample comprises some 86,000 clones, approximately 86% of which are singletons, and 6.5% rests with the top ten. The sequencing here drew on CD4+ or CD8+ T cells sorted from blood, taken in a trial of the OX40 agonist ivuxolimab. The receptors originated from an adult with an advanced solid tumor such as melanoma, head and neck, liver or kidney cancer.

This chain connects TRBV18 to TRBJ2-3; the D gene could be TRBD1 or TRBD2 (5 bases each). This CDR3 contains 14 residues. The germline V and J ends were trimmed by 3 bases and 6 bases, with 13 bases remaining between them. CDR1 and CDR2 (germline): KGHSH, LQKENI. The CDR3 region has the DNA TGTGCCAGCTCACCCCGGGACCGGGCGGATACGCAGTATTTT. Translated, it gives CASSPRDRADTQYF.

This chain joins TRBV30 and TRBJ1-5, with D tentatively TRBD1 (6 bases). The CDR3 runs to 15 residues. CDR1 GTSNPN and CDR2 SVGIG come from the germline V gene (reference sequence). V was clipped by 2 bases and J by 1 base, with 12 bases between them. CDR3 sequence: CAWSQQGLSNQPQHF. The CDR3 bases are TGTGCCTGGAGTCAACAGGGACTGAGCAATCAGCCCCAGCATTTT.

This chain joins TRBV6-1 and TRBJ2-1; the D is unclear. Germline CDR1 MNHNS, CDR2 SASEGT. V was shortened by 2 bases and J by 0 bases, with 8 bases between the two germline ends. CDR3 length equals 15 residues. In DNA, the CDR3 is TGTGCCAGCAGTGAATGGCCAAGCTCCTACAATGAGCAGTTCTTC. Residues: CASSEWPSSYNEQFF.

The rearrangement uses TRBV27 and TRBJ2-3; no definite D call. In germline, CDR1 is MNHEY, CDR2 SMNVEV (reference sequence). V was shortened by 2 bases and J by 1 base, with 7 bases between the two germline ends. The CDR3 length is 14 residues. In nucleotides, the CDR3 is TGTGCCAGCAGTTTAACGGCGGGCACAGATACGCAGTATTTT. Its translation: CASSLTAGTDTQYF.